This paragraph covers one T cell receptor beta chain sequence. Its antigen remains unidentified. Per the germline V gene, CDR1 is SGHVS and CDR2 is FQNEAQ. The CDR3 is 12 amino acids. V was clipped by 7 bases and J by 4 bases, with 10 bases between them. This record belongs to a study of cytomegalovirus exposure and HLA in healthy donors. Study-wide points: The records held CMV serostatus as the only immune exposure information. Among the sequence variants, a highly shared cluster was likely an artifact of sequencing.

The PCR contained 60 Vbeta and 13 Jbeta primers. The data were produced by immunoSEQ multiplex PCR, yet TCRdb's version contains in-frame clones alone and is incomplete. The data show 150,000 to 200,000 clones, with over 80% seen just once and approximately 1.4% held by the top ten. The source of this sequence is a girl aged 10 to 17 in good health and CMV-seropositive. The sample comprised PBMCs. The J gene is TRBJ2-5, the V gene TRBV7-8; D ambiguous. DNA for the CDR3: TGTGCCAGCAATCCCGTGCGAGAGACCCAGTACTTC. Its translation is CASNPVRETQYF.